This T cell receptor (beta chain) came from a study of T cell responses to AZD1222 COVID-19 vaccine. Study-wide results and caveats: Nearly half of spike-specific TCRs reportedly target unmutated variant regions. Repertoire sampling occurred only after the peak T cell response. Possibly, clonal diversity was underestimated; donors were largely white British and included more females. Dominant CD4 TCR responses targeted spike regions 160-218 and 743-854.

Only in-frame clones appear in the TCRdb table, and some are missing; sequencing was by immunoSEQ multiplex PCR. The sample contains some 110,000 clones, around 85% of which appear only once. This clone was seen once. What it recognizes is unknown. The V end lost 3 bases, the J end lost 1 base, and 9 bases lay between the germline ends. Germline V gene lookup returns CDR1 KGHSH and CDR2 LQKENI. This CDR3 spans 14 amino acids. The sequence derives from an adult in good health. The sequences come from peripheral blood, collected on day 0 of MenACWY control vaccination. V is TRBV18 and J is TRBJ2-5; D perhaps matches TRBD1 (6 bases). The CDR3 region is CASSPRTAQETQYF. CDR3 in DNA: TGTGCCAGCTCACCTAGGACAGCCCAAGAGACCCAGTACTTC.